This T cell receptor (beta chain) was observed in a study of blood T cells in healthy people across ages. The sample holds one count of this clonotype. Its antigen is unknown. The junction departs from germline at one end; a sequencing error may be responsible. Findings of the study overall: The donors' CMV status was not determined, possibly confounding changes in expanded clonotypes.

The use of a sample-barcoded 5' primer and a J-beta primer mix characterized a second PCR of roughly 6 to 11 cycles. One entry per CDR3 protein, called by TCRdb with MiXCR from the 5' RACE reads. The sample holds 1.5 million to 2 million distinct CDR3 sequences, under 30% seen once. The CDR3 sequence is 11 residues long. Germline V gene data show CDR1 as SQVTM and CDR2 as ANQGSEA. The V call is TRBV29-1, the J call TRBJ2-1; either TRBD1 or TRBD2 may fit D (5 bases each). The specimen sequenced was blood. The sequence derives from a woman aged 25 to 39 in good health. CDR3 amino acids: CSGEGYNEQFF. CDR3 nucleotides: TGCAGCGGCGAGGGGTACAACGAGCAGTTCTTC.